This T cell receptor (beta chain) was sequenced for a study of STAT5B mutations in CD4+ large granular lymphocyte leukemia. The CDR3 totals 16 residues. Trimming pared 8 bases from V and 1 base from J, leaving 17 bases between. CDR1 is SGHAT and CDR2 is FQNNGV in the germline V gene. Sequenced by immunoSEQ multiplex PCR; TCRdb stores in-frame clones only, minus some. The sample records approximately 20,000 clones, approximately 88% being singletons. Sequencing was performed on CD4+ T cells from blood buffy coats. This chain connects TRBV11-2 to TRBJ2-2; D possibly corresponds to TRBD2 (6 bases). The receptor was isolated from a human donor in good health. CDR3 in amino acids: CASGPGTRLNTGELFF. CDR3 nucleotides: TGTGCCAGCGGGCCCGGGACTCGGCTGAACACCGGGGAGCTGTTTTTT.